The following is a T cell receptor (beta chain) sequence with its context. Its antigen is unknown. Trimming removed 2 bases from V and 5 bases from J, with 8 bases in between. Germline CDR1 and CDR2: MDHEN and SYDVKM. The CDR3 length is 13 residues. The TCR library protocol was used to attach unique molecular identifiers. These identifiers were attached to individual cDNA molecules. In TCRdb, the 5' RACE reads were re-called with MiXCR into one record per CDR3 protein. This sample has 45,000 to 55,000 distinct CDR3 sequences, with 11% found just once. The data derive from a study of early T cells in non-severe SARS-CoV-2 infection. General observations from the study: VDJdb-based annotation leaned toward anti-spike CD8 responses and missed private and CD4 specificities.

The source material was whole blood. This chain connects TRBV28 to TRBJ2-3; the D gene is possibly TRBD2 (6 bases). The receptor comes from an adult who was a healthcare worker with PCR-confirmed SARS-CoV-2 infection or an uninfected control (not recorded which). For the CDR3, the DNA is TGTGCCAGCAGTTTAAAGGGACTAGATACGCAGTATTTT. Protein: CASSLKGLDTQYF.